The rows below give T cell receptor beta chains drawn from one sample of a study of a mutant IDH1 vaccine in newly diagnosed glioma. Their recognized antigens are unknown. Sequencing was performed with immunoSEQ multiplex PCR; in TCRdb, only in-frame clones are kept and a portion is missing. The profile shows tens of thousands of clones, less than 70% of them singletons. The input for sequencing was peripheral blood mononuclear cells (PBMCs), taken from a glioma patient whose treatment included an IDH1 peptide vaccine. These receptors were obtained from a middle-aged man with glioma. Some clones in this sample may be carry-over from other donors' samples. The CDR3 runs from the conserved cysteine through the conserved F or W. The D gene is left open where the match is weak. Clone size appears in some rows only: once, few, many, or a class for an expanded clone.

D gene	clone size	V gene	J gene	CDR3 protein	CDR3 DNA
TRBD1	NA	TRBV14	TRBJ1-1	CASSRGQGDTEAFF	TGTGCCAGCAGCCGAGGACAGGGGGACACTGAAGCTTTCTTT
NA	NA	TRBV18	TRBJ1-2	CASSPPGRTANYGYTF	TGTGCCAGCTCACCACCGGGTCGGACCGCTAACTATGGCTACACCTTC
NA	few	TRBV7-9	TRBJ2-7	CASSLISIEQYF	TGTGCCAGCAGCTTGATCTCCATCGAGCAGTACTTC
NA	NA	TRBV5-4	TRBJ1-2	CASSPSGINYGYTF	TGTGCCAGCAGCCCCTCAGGGATTAACTATGGCTACACCTTC
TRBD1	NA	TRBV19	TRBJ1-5	CASKSVGQGGNQPQHF	TGTGCCAGTAAAAGTGTGGGACAGGGGGGGAATCAGCCCCAGCATTTT
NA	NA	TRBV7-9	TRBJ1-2	CASRSGGALYGYTF	TGTGCCAGCAGATCGGGGGGGGCCCTGTATGGCTACACCTTC
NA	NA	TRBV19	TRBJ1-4	CASKTSIGANEKLFF	TGTGCCAGTAAGACCTCCATTGGGGCTAATGAAAAACTGTTTTTT
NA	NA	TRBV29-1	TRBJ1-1	CSVVNTEAFF	TGCAGCGTTGTGAACACTGAAGCTTTCTTT
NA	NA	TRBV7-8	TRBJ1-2	CASTPGGSVYGYTF	TGTGCCAGCACCCCCGGGGGTTCGGTCTATGGCTACACCTTC
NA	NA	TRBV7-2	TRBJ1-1	CASSSASGTEAFF	TGTGCCAGCAGCTCTGCAAGCGGGACTGAAGCTTTCTTT
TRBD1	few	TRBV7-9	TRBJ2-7	CASSSDRASYEQYF	TGTGCCAGCAGCTCGGACAGGGCTTCCTACGAGCAGTACTTC
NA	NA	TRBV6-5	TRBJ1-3	CASSYSTGGIGNTIYF	TGTGCCAGCAGTTACTCGACGGGGGGGATTGGAAACACCATATATTTT
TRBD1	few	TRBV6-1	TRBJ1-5	CASRRDRVNQPQHF	TGTGCCAGCAGAAGGGACAGGGTGAATCAGCCCCAGCATTTT
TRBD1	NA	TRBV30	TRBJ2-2	CARTGGGTGELFF	TGTGCCCGCACAGGGGGCGGGACCGGGGAGCTGTTTTTT
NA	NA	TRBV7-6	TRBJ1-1	CASSSMTVNTEAFF	TGTGCCAGCAGCTCAATGACAGTAAACACTGAAGCTTTCTTT
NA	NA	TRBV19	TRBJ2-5	CASREGPLETQYF	TGTGCCAGTAGAGAAGGCCCCTTGGAGACCCAGTACTTC
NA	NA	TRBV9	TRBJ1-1	CASSVRDALGGAFF	TGTGCCAGCAGCGTGAGGGACGCCCTAGGAGGAGCTTTCTTT
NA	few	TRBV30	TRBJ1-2	CAWGIGGAGYTF	TGTGCCTGGGGGATAGGGGGGGCTGGCTACACCTTC
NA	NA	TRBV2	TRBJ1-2	CASRREGGHIYGYTF	TGTGCCAGCAGGCGGGAGGGAGGACACATTTATGGCTACACCTTC
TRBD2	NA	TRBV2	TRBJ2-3	CASSAGGLSTDTQYF	TGTGCCAGCTCCGCGGGGGGGCTGAGCACAGATACGCAGTATTTT
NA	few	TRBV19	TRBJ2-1	CASSEVWGPSNEQFF	TGTGCCAGTAGTGAAGTTTGGGGCCCCTCTAATGAGCAGTTCTTC
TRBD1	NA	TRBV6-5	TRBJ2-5	CASRATGGAETQYF	TGTGCCAGCAGGGCGACAGGGGGCGCCGAGACCCAGTACTTC
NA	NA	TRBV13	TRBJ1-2	CASSLYGEGYTF	TGTGCCAGCAGCTTATACGGGGAGGGCTACACCTTC